This T cell receptor beta chain emerged from a study of tumor-infiltrating lymphocytes in primary liver carcinoma (dated by TCRdb to 2016 to 2017). For the study in its entirety: Between late 2015 and March 2016, roughly 5 patients in China with histopathologically diagnosed primary liver carcinoma had their tumors surgically resected. The five patients had tumors staged T1-T3 N0M0, with maximum diameters ranging from about 4.2 to 10 cm. Technical replicate repertoires showed high reproducibility, with mean shared-clone rates about 0.91 and correlation coefficients above 0.95. A total of roughly 35 specimens from 5 patients, comprising some 25 tumor regions, 5 adjacent noncancerous liver tissues and 5 peripheral blood samples, were covered by TCRbeta repertoire sequencing. Across five regions of each liver tumor, along with adjacent normal tissue and blood, the study brought together TCRbeta repertoire sequencing, expression microarrays and whole-exome sequencing. Roughly 3.5 to 7.13 million productive TCRbeta reads were obtained per sample, and no significant difference in read depth was found between tissue types. Hepatocellular carcinoma (four) or combined HCC and intrahepatic cholangiocarcinoma (one) was present in the five patients, who were three men and two women aged 30 to 69 years.

The full study reports these points: The top 250 clones accounted for a significantly greater share of the repertoire in tumors than in blood (p = 0.039). With just a handful of patients in the study, the authors point out that the findings should be validated in a larger study. Only the TCR beta chain was sequenced, so true repertoire diversity is likely underestimated because unpaired alpha chains were not captured. Repertoire overlap was higher between tumor regions (mean around 36%) than tumor-adjacent (around 17%) or tumor-blood (14%) pairs, consistent with antigen-driven expansion. Since the samples were bulk and unsorted, there was no way to compare CD4+ and CD8+ T cell repertoires.

As concerns this clonotype: Which antigen it targets is not known. One end of the junction fails to match germline, which may point to a read error.

The CDR3 sequence holds 15 residues, the cysteine and phenylalanine included. Only CDR3 DNA is held: 45 bases, read in frame from base 1. The germline V gene sets CDR1 to MNHEY and CDR2 to SVGAGI. Blood RNA was extracted from unsorted whole blood with TRIzol reagent; germline DNA came from the DNeasy Blood & Tissue kit. Patients had chronic HBV infection and were treatment-naive at sampling. Four milliliters of peripheral blood were collected into K2EDTA tubes before surgery. Using a constant-region primer and ProtoScript II reverse transcriptase, TCRbeta-specific cDNA was reverse-transcribed from around 500 ng total RNA. Construction of the TCRbeta libraries relied on three nested rounds of multiplex PCR, following a slightly modified ARM-PCR procedure. Multiplex TRBV1-TRBV30 forward primers and a Cbeta reverse primer were used in the first two PCR rounds, each of which was run for 10 cycles. Sample barcodes and Illumina adapters were added in a final 25-cycle PCR using Deep VentR polymerase. Before sequencing, amplicons between 200 and 500 bp were purified from gel using a QIAquick gel extraction kit. TCRbeta amplicons were sequenced on an Illumina HiSeq 2500 with 250-bp paired-end reads. The study's processing was this. Trimmomatic v0.33 was used to quality-trim the reads, and FLASH v1.2.11 was used to merge paired reads so that full CDR3 sequences could be recovered. V, D and J germline segments were assigned to the rearranged TCRbeta sequences using MiGEC v1.2.1b. Clonotype statistics, along with Shannon-Wiener diversity indices, were calculated using VDJtools v1.0.0. Except for diversity analysis, only the 250 most abundant clonotypes of each sample were used in subsequent analyses to reduce sampling bias. TCRdb ran its own pipeline on the public reads, namely fastp trimming at Q25 and MiXCR clone calling, and kept in-frame beta chains. Identical CDR3 protein sequences are pooled into one entry, listed with their most common genes and DNA. The V and J calls reflect TCRdb's pipeline rather than the authors' work. A total of approximately 300,000 distinct CDR3 sequences appear in this sample, 55% to 65% of them only once. The ten largest clones capture more than 8.5% of the sample.

The sequenced sample consisted of peripheral blood. This TCR was recovered from a man in his forties with primary liver carcinoma and hepatitis B virus infection. The V gene is TRBV6-5 and the J gene is TRBJ2-1; the D gene cannot be named for sure. CDR3 loop: CASIYLGPEYNEQFF. The DNA sequence is TGTGCCAGCATTTACTTAGGACCGGAATACAATGAACAGTTCTTC.